This T cell receptor beta chain was sequenced in a study of breast tumors, draining lymph nodes, adjacent tissues. The CDR3 is 12 amino acids. The V end was cut by 5 bases, the J end by 6 bases, with 10 bases between. The germline V gene has CDR1 DFQATT and CDR2 SNEGSKA (reference sequence). Axillary draining lymph nodes of breast cancer patients supplied the node samples. TCRdb analysed the multiplex PCR reads with MiXCR anew, one entry per CDR3 protein. The profile shows more than 200,000 distinct CDR3 sequences, 32% of them singletons. Points from the study as a whole: Compared with lymph nodes, tumors were less diverse; compared with nontumor tissue, more.

This clonotype was observed at least ten times. Its specificity is unknown. The chain uses TRBV20-1 and TRBJ2-2; a possible D gene is TRBD1 (5 bases). The origin of this receptor is a female donor with breast cancer. Some clones in this sample may be carry-over from other donors' samples. The specimen was axillary lymph node tissue. The CDR3 sequence is CSAASGSGELFF. CDR3 sequence (DNA): TGCAGTGCTGCCTCAGGGTCCGGGGAGCTGTTTTTT.